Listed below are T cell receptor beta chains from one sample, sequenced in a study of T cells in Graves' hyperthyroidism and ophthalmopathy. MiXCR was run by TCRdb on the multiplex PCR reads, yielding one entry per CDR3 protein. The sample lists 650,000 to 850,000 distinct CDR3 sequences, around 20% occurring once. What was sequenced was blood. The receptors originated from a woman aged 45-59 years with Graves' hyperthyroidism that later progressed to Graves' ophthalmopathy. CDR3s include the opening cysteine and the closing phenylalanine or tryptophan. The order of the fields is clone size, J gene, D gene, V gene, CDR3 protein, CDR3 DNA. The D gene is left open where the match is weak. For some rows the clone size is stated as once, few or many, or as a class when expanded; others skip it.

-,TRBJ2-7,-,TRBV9,CASSVAPGLYEQYF,TGTGCCAGCAGCGTAGCCCCTGGACTGTACGAGCAGTACTTC
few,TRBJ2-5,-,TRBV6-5,CASSYRPQETQYF,TGTGCCAGCAGTTATAGGCCACAAGAGACCCAGTACTTC
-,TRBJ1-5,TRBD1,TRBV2,CASSSGQDYQPQHF,TGTGCCAGCAGTTCCGGACAGGATTATCAGCCCCAGCATTTT
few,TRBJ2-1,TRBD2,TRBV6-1,CASKSGDYNEQFF,TGTGCCAGCAAAAGCGGGGACTACAATGAGCAGTTCTTC
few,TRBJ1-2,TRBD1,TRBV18,CASSPGGAIDGYTF,TGTGCCAGCTCTCCAGGGGGCGCGATCGATGGCTACACCTTC
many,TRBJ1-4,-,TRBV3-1,CASSQVLTAVNEKLFF,TGTGCCAGCAGCCAAGTCTTAACAGCCGTTAATGAAAAACTGTTTTTT
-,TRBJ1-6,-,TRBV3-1,CASSQGGLTYNSPLHF,TGTGCCAGCAGCCAAGGAGGACTAACCTATAATTCACCCCTCCACTTT
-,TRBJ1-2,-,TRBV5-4,CASSSPRGGTNYGYTF,TGTGCCAGCAGCTCCCCCCGGGGAGGAACTAACTATGGCTACACCTTC
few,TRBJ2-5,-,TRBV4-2,CASSQDEDRETQYF,TGTGCCAGCAGCCAAGATGAGGATAGAGAGACCCAGTACTTC
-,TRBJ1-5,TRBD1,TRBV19,CASSNNRDRDQPQHF,TGTGCCAGTAGTAATAACCGGGACAGAGATCAGCCCCAGCATTTT
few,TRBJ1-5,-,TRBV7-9,CASSLSVSPQHF,TGTGCCAGCAGCTTATCTGTCTCGCCCCAGCATTTT
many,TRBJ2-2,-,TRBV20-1,CSASDPNTGELFF,TGCAGTGCTAGTGACCCGAACACCGGGGAGCTGTTTTTT
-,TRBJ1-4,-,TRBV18,CASSPNLRANEKLFF,TGTGCCAGCTCACCGAACCTCCGGGCTAATGAAAAACTGTTTTTT
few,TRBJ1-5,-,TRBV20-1,CSARYGAPLSNQPQHF,TGCAGTGCTAGATATGGGGCCCCATTAAGCAATCAGCCCCAGCATTTT
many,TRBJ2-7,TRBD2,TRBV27,CASTRAGGNSYEQYF,TGTGCCAGCACCCGAGCGGGGGGGAACTCCTACGAGCAGTACTTC
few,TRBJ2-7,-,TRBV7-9,CASSLAGAGAYEQYF,TGTGCCAGCAGCTTAGCAGGAGCTGGAGCCTACGAGCAGTACTTC
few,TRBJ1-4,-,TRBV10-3,CATEEQGGEKLFF,TGTGCCACTGAGGAACAGGGCGGCGAAAAACTGTTTTTT
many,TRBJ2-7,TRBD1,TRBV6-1,CASSRVGTGGYEQYF,TGTGCCAGCAGTCGGGTCGGGACAGGGGGCTACGAGCAGTACTTC
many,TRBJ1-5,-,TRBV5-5,CASSFAWGNQPQHF,TGTGCCAGCAGCTTCGCGTGGGGCAATCAGCCCCAGCATTTT
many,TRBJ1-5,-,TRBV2,CASSLLSGDNSQPQHF,TGTGCCAGCAGTCTTCTCTCAGGGGATAATAGTCAGCCCCAGCATTTT
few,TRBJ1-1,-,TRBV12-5,CASGIPRGGHTEAFF,TGTGCTAGTGGTATCCCAAGGGGAGGTCACACTGAAGCTTTCTTT
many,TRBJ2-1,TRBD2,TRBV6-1,CASNPGTTVNEQFF,TGTGCCAGCAATCCCGGGACTACCGTCAATGAGCAGTTCTTC
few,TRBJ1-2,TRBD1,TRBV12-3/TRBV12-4,CASSYLRTGGHYGYTF,TGTGCCAGCAGCTACCTCAGGACAGGGGGCCACTATGGCTACACCTTC
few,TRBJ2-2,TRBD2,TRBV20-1,CSARVRRRGVNTGELFF,TGCAGTGCTAGAGTCCGAAGGCGGGGGGTAAACACCGGGGAGCTGTTTTTT
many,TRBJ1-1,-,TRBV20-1,CSAPRETEAFF,TGCAGTGCTCCAAGGGAGACTGAAGCTTTCTTT
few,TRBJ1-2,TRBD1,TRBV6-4,CASSDSDRERYGYTF,TGTGCCAGCAGTGACTCCGACAGGGAACGGTATGGCTACACCTTC
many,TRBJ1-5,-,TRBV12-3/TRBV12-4,CASSPQTGLGQPQHF,TGTGCCAGCAGTCCACAAACAGGGTTGGGTCAGCCCCAGCATTTT
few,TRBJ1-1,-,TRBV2,CASSTLLNTEAFF,TGTGCCAGTTCGACGTTGCTGAACACTGAAGCTTTCTTT
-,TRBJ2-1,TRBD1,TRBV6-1,CASRSKRQGYNEQFF,TGTGCCAGCAGGTCCAAGCGACAGGGATACAATGAGCAGTTCTTC
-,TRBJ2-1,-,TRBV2,CASHPQIGLNEQFF,TGTGCCAGCCATCCCCAGATAGGCCTGAATGAGCAGTTCTTC
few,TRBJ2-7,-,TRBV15,CATSSDGYEQYF,TGTGCCACCAGCTCTGACGGCTACGAGCAGTACTTC
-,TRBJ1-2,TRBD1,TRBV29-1,CSVEVTGARYGYTF,TGCAGCGTTGAAGTCACAGGGGCACGTTATGGCTACACCTTC
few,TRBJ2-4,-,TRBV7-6,CASSPAPKNIQYF,TGTGCCAGCAGCCCGGCCCCCAAAAACATTCAGTACTTC
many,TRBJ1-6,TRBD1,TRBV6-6,CASSYSWQGASPLHF,TGTGCCAGCAGTTACTCGTGGCAGGGGGCTTCACCCCTCCACTTT
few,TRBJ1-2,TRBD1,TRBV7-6,CASSSADRVVPYGYTF,TGTGCCAGCAGCTCGGCGGACAGGGTCGTTCCTTATGGCTACACCTTC
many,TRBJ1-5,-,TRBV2,CASSRQTPGGQPQHF,TGTGCCAGCAGTCGACAGACACCGGGAGGTCAGCCCCAGCATTTT
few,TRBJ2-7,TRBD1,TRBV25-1,CASSRFPAPGQGPGHEQYF,TGTGCCAGCAGTAGGTTCCCGGCGCCGGGACAGGGTCCGGGGCACGAGCAGTACTTC
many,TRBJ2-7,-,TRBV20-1,CSVALGQGVSYEQYF,TGCAGTGTCGCTTTAGGGCAGGGAGTCTCCTACGAGCAGTACTTC
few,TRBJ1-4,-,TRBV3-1,CASSQGELATNEKLFF,TGTGCCAGCAGCCAGGGAGAACTTGCAACTAATGAAAAACTGTTTTTT
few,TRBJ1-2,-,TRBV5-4,CASKATGGNYGYTF,TGTGCCAGCAAGGCGACGGGGGGGAACTATGGCTACACCTTC
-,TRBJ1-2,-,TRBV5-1,CASSFLARGYTF,TGTGCCAGCAGCTTTCTAGCCCGGGGCTACACCTTC
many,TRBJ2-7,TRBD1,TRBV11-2,CASSLGGTGAEQYF,TGTGCCAGCAGCTTAGGGGGGACAGGGGCCGAGCAGTACTTC
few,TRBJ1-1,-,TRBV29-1,CSVQAMNTEAFF,TGCAGCGTTCAGGCGATGAACACTGAAGCTTTCTTT
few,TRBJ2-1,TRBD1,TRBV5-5,CASRFTSGTGSYNEQFF,TGTGCCAGCAGATTCACTTCCGGGACAGGGAGCTACAATGAGCAGTTCTTC
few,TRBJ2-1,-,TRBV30,CAWSLPSQGFEQFF,TGTGCCTGGAGTCTACCCTCACAGGGTTTTGAGCAGTTCTTC
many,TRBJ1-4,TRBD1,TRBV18,CASSPGTGAEKLFF,TGTGCCAGCTCACCCGGGACAGGAGCTGAAAAACTGTTTTTT
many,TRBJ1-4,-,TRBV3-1,CASSQVTVGKLFF,TGTGCCAGCAGCCAAGTGACAGTCGGAAAACTGTTTTTT
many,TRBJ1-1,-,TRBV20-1,CSARDQRGGLRAEAFF,TGCAGTGCTAGAGATCAGCGGGGGGGGCTACGGGCTGAAGCTTTCTTT
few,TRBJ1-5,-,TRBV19,CASSIQGAGNQPQHF,TGTGCCAGTAGTATCCAGGGAGCCGGCAATCAGCCCCAGCATTTT
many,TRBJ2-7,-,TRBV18,CASSPRTASTSYEQYF,TGTGCCAGCTCACCAAGGACAGCGTCGACTTCCTACGAGCAGTACTTC
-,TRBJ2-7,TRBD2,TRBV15,CATSRAQGGLADSYEQYF,TGTGCCACCAGCAGAGCTCAAGGCGGACTAGCGGACTCCTACGAGCAGTACTTC
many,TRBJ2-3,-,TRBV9,CASSVATDTQYF,TGTGCCAGCAGCGTAGCTACAGATACGCAGTATTTT
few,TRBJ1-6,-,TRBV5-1,CASSMNGAANNSPLHF,TGCGCCAGCAGCATGAATGGGGCAGCGAATAATTCACCCCTCCACTTT
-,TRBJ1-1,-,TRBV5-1,CDSSFQWGGNTEAFF,TGCGACAGCAGCTTCCAGTGGGGCGGCAACACTGAAGCTTTCTTT
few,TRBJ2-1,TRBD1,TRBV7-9,CASSQVVTGSGEQFF,TGTGCCAGCAGCCAGGTGGTGACAGGGAGCGGTGAGCAGTTCTTC
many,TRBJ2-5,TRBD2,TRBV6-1,CASSPVGGGTQETQYF,TGTGCCAGCAGCCCCGTGGGGGGAGGGACCCAAGAGACCCAGTACTTC
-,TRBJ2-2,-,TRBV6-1,CASTPTVGGGNTGELFF,TGTGCCAGCACCCCAACGGTGGGGGGCGGTAACACCGGGGAGCTGTTTTTT
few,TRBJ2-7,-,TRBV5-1,CASSRVRGPSYEQYF,TGCGCCAGCAGTCGAGTGCGGGGGCCTTCCTACGAGCAGTACTTC
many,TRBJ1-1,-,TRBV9,CASSVGPPDTEAFF,TGTGCCAGCAGCGTAGGCCCGCCCGACACTGAAGCTTTCTTT